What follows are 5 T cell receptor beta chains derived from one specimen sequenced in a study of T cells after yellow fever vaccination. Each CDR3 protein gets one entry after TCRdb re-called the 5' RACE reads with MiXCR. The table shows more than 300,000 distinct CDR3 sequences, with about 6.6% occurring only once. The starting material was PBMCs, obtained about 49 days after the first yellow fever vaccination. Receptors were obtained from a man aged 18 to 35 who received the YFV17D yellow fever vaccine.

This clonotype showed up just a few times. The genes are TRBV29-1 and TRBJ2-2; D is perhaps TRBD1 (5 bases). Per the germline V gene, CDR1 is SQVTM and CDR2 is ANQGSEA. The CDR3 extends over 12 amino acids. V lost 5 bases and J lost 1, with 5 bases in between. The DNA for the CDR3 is TGCAGCGTTAGGGGGAACACCGGGGAGCTGTTTTTT. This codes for CSVRGNTGELFF.

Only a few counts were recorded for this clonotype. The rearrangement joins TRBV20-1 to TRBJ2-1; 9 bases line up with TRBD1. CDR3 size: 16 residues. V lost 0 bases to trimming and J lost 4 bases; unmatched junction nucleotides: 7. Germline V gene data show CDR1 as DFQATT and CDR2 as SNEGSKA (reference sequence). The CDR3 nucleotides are TGCAGTGCTAGAGATGTGGGACAGGGAAGGTACAATGAGCAGTTCTTC. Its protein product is CSARDVGQGRYNEQFF.

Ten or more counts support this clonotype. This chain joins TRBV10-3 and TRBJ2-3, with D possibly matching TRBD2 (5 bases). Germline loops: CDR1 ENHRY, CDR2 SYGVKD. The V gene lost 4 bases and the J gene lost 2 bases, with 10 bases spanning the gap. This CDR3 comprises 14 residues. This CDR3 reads CAISGWEHTDTQYF. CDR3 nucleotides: TGTGCCATCAGTGGGTGGGAGCACACAGATACGCAGTATTTT.

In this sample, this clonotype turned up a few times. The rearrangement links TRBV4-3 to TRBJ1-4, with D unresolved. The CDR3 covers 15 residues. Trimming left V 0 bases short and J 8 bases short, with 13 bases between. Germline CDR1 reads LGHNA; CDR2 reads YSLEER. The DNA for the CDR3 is TGCGCCAGCAGCCAAGATTTGGGGTTGGAGGAAAAACTGTTTTTT. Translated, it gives CASSQDLGLEEKLFF.

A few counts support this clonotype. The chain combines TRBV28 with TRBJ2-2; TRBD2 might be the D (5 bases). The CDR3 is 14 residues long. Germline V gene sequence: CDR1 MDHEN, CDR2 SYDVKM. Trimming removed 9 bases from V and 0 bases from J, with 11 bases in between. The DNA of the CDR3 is TGTGCCAGGAGGGATAAAGCGAACACCGGGGAGCTGTTTTTT. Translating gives CARRDKANTGELFF. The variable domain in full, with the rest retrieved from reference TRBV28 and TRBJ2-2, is DVKVTQSSRYLVKRTGEKVFLECVQDMDHENMFWYRQDPGLGLRLIYFSYDVKMKEKGDIPEGYSVSREKKERFSLILESASTNQTSMYLCARRDKANTGELFFGEGSRLTVL.